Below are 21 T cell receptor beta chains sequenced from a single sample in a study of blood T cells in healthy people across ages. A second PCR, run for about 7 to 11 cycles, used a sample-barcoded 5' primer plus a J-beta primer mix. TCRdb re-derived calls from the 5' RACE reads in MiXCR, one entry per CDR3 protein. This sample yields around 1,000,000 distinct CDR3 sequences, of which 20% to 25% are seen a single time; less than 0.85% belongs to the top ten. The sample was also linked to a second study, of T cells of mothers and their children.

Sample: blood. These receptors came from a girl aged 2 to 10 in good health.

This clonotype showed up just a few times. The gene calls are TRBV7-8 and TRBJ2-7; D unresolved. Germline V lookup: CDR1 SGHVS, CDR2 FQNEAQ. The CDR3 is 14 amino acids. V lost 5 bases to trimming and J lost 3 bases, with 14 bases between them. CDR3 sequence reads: CASSPAVRNYEQYF. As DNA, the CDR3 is TGTGCCAGCAGCCCGGCAGTAAGAAACTACGAGCAGTACTTC.

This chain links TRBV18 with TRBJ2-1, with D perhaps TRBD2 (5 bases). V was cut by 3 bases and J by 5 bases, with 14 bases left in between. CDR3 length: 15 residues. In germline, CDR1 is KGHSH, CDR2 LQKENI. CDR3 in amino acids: CASSPKRVGDNEQFF. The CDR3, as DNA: TGTGCCAGCTCACCGAAAAGGGTCGGGGACAATGAGCAGTTCTTC. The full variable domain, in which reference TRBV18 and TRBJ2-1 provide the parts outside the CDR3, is NAGVMQNPRHLVRRRGQEARLRCSPMKGHSHVYWYRQLPEEGLKFMVYLQKENIIDESGMPKERFSAEFPKEGPSILRIQQVVRGDSAAYFCASSPKRVGDNEQFFGPGTRLTVL.

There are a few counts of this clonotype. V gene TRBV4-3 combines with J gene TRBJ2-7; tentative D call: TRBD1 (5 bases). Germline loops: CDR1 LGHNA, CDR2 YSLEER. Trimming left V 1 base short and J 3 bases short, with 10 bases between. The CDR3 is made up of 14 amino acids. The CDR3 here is CASSQVVRDYEQYF. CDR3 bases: TGCGCCAGCAGCCAAGTCGTCAGGGACTACGAGCAGTACTTC.

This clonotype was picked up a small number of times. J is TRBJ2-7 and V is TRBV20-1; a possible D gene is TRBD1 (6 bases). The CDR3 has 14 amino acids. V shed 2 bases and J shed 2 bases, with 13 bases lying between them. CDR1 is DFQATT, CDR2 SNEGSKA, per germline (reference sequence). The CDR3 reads CSARIETGPYEQYF. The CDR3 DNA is TGCAGTGCTAGAATAGAGACAGGTCCCTACGAGCAGTACTTC.

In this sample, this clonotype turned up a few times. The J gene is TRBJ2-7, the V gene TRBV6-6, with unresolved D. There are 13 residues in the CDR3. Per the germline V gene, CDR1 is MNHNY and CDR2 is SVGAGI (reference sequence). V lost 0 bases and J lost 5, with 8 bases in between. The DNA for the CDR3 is TGTGCCAGCAGTTACTCTCAAGTCAACGAGCAGTACTTC. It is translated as CASSYSQVNEQYF.

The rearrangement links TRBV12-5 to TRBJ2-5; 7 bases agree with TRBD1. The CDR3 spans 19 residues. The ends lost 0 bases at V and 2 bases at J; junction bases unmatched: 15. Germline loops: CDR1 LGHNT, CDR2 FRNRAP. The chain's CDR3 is CASGLVKGQDTGEQETQYF. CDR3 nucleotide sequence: TGTGCTAGTGGTTTGGTGAAGGGCCAGGATACAGGGGAACAAGAGACCCAGTACTTC.

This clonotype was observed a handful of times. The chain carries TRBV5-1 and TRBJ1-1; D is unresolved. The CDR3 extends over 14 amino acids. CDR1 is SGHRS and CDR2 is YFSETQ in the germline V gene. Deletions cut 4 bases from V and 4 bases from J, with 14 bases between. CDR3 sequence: CASSLPRSFTEAFF. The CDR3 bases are TGCGCCAGCAGCCTCCCACGATCATTCACTGAAGCTTTCTTT.

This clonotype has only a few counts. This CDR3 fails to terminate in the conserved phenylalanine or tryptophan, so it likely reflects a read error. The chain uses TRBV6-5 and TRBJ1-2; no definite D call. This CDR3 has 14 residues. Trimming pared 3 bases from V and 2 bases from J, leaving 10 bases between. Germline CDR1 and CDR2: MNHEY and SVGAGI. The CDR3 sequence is CASSYVPWNYGYTL. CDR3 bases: TGTGCCAGCAGTTATGTCCCCTGGAACTATGGCTACACCCTC.

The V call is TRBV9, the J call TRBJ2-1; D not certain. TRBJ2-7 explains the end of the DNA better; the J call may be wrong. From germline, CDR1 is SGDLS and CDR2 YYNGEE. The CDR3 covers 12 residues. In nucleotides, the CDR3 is TGTGCCAGCAGCGTAGGGAATAGCGAGCAGTACTTC. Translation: CASSVGNSEQYF.

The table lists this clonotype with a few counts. For the CDR3, the DNA is TGTGCCAGTACCATTTACTTAGGAAATGAGCAGTTCTTC. Protein product: CASTIYLGNEQFF. This chain connects TRBV19 to TRBJ2-1; D is unclear. Germline loops: CDR1 LNHDA, CDR2 SQIVND (reference sequence). Trimming shortened V by 7 bases and J by 7 bases, and 14 bases separated the two germline ends. This CDR3 has 13 amino acids.

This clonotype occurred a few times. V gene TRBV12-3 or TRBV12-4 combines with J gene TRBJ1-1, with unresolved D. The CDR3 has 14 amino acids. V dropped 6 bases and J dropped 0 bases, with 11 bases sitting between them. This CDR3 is CASSPVALNTEAFF. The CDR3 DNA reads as TGTGCCAGCAGCCCCGTAGCTTTGAACACTGAAGCTTTCTTT.

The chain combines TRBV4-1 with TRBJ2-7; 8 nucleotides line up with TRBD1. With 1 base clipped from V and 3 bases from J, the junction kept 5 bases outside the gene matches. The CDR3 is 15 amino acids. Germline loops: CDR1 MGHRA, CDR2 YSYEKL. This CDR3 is CASSQAGGRNYEQYF. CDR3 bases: TGCGCCAGCAGCCAAGCAGGGGGCCGAAACTACGAGCAGTACTTC.

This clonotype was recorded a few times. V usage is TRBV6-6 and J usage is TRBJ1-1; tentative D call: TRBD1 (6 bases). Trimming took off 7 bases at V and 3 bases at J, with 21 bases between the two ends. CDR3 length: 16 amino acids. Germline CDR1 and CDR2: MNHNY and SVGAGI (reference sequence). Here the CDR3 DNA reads TGTGCCAGCACCCGAGGGGGGGTCAGGGCGGACACTGAAGCTTTCTTT. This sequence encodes CASTRGGVRADTEAFF.

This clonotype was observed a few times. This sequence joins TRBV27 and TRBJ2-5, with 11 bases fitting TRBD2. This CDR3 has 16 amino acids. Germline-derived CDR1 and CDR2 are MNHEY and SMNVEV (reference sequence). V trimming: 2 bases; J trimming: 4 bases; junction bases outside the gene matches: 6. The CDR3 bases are TGTGCCAGCAGTTTAAGTAGCGGGAGGGCCACAGAGACCCAGTACTTC. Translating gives CASSLSSGRATETQYF.

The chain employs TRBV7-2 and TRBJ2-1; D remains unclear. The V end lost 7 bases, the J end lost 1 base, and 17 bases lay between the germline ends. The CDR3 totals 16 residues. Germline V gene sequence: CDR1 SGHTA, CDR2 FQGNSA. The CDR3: CASNPLITTSYNEQFF. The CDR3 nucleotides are TGTGCCAGCAACCCGCTTATTACAACATCCTACAATGAGCAGTTCTTC.

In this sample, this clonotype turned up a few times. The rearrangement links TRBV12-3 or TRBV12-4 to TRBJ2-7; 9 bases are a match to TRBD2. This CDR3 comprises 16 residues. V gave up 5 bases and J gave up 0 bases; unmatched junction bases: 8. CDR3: CASSPGTSRISYEQYF. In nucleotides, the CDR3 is TGTGCCAGCAGTCCGGGGACTAGCAGAATCTCCTACGAGCAGTACTTC.

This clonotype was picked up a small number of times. The CDR3 reads CSAREDRDDEQYF. For the CDR3, the DNA is TGCAGTGCTAGAGAGGACAGAGATGACGAGCAGTACTTC. The rearrangement uses TRBV20-1 and TRBJ2-5, with TRBD1 as a possible D gene (6 bases). The J call is in doubt because the DNA end fits TRBJ2-7 better. This CDR3 is built from 13 residues. CDR1 DFQATT and CDR2 SNEGSKA come from the germline V gene (reference sequence).

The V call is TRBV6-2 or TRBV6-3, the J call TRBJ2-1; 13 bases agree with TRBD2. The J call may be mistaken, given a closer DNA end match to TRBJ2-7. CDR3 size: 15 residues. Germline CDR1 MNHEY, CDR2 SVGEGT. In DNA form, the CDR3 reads TGTGCCAGCAGTTACGGGACTAGCGGGGTTCGTGAGCAGTACTTC. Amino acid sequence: CASSYGTSGVREQYF.

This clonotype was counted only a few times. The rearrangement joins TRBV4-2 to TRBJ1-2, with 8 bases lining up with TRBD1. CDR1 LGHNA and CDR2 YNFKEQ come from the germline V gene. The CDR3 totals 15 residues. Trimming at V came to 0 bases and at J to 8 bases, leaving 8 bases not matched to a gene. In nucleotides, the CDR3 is TGTGCCAGCAGCCAAGAGCCGACAGGGGCTAGGGGCTACACCTTC. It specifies CASSQEPTGARGYTF.

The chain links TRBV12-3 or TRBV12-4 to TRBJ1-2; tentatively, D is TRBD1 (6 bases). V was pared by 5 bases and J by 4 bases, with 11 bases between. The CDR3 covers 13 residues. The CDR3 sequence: CASSGHRVYGYTF. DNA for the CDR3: TGTGCCAGCAGTGGCCACAGGGTCTATGGCTACACCTTC.

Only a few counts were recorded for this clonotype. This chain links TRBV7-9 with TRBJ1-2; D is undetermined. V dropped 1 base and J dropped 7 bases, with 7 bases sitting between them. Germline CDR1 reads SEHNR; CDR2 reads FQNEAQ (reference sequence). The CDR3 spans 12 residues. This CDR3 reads CASSLDLFGYTF. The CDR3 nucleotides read TGTGCCAGCAGCTTAGACCTCTTTGGCTACACCTTC. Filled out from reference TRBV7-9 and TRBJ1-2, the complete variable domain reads DTGVSQNPRHKITKRGQNVTFRCDPISEHNRLYWYRQTLGQGPEFLTYFQNEAQLEKSRLLSDRFSAERPKGSFSTLEIQRTEQGDSAMYLCASSLDLFGYTFGSGTRLTVV.